This T cell receptor beta chain was retrieved from a study of naive and memory T cell subsets. Study observations and caveats: Over 85% of naive TCR sequences appeared only once, unlike memory subsets.

An equimolar mix of two oligonucleotides served as the beta constant-region primer for TRBC1 and TRBC2. The ligated cDNA underwent four PCR rounds using SP2 and nested alpha and beta constant-region primers. Using its own MiXCR run on the UMI-ligation and nested PCR reads, TCRdb lists one record per CDR3 protein. This table has some 82,000 distinct CDR3 sequences, about 10% appearing once. This clonotype was recorded a few times. Antigen specificity is unknown. The sequenced sample consisted of naive CD8+ T cells from blood. This receptor was taken from a human donor in good health.

CDR3 nucleotides: TGTGCCAGCAGCGTGGGACGGGAACGCACAGATACGCAGTATTTT. This translates into CASSVGRERTDTQYF. V and J are TRBV2 and TRBJ2-3; D may match TRBD1 or TRBD2 (5 bases each). Trimming left V 6 bases short and J 1 base short, with 14 bases between. The germline V gene encodes CDR1 SNHLY and CDR2 FYNNEI. The CDR3 covers 15 residues.